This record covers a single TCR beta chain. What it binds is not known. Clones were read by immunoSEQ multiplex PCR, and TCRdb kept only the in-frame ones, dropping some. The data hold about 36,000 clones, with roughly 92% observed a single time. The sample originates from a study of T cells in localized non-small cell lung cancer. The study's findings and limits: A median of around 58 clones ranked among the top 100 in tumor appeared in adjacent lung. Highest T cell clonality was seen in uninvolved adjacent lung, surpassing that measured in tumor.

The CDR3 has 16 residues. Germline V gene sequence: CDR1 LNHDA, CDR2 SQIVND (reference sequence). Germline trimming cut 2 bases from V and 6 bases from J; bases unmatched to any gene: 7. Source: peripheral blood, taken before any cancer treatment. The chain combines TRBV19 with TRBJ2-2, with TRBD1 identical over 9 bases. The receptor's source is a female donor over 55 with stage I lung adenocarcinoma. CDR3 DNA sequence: TGTGCCAGTAGTATATTGTTGGGACAGGGTTCCGGGGAGCTGTTTTTT. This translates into CASSILLGQGSGELFF.